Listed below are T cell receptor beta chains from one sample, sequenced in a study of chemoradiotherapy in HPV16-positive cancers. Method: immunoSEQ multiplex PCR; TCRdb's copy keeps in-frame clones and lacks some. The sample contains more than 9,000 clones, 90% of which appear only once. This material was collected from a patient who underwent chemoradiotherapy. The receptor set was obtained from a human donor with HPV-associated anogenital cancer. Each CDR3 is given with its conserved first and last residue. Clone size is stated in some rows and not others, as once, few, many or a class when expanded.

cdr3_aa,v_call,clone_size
CASSERRVWDRDAGYTF,TRBV6-1,.
CASSWDRGNEKLFF,TRBV25-1,.
CASSLGGQGAETQYF,TRBV11-3,.
CASSLAGGQWETQYF,TRBV11-3,.
CATSRGTGGRLYGYTF,TRBV15,.
CASSHPRTGTNEQFF,TRBV4-2,.
CASSLQGGPQHF,TRBV28,once
CASSQAGGGETQYF,TRBV4-1,.
CSVVLVGVLAGLETQYF,TRBV29-1,.
CASSLGGTGLYEQYF,TRBV2,.
CSGGGQETQYF,TRBV20-1,.
CASSPASDSGTRADTQYF,TRBV4-1,.
CASSQGLARYYEQYF,TRBV14,.
CASSIGLVAGRDEQFF,TRBV19,.
CASSLAGGPRYEQYF,TRBV19,.
CASSHLQRGGQETQYF,TRBV14,.
CASSMTDMNTEAFF,TRBV9,.
CASSLSLASYNEQFF,TRBV11-2,.
CASSAGGTSDEQFF,TRBV6-1,once
CASRLIANTQYF,TRBV2,.
CASSNADASSYEQYF,TRBV6-5,.
CASSETLGGLGHGAFF,TRBV5-1,.
CASSPGTGGAYGYTF,TRBV18,once
CAPGEGLNGYTF,TRBV6-5,.
CASSIDRDSPLHF,TRBV19,.